A selection of T cell receptor beta chains follows, all from one sample in a study of blood T cells in healthy people across ages. TCRdb reprocessed the 5' RACE reads via MiXCR and lists one record per CDR3 protein. This table holds about 930,000 distinct CDR3 sequences, 29% found once. The sample also formed part of further work on T cells of mothers and their children.

Sample: blood. These TCRs come from a woman aged 40 to 49 in good health. The CDR3 runs from the conserved cysteine through the conserved F or W. A D gene is named only where the DNA matches it firmly. Clone size is stated in some rows and not others, as once, few, many or a class when expanded.

few,TRBD2,TRBV6-2/TRBV6-3,TRBJ2-5,CASSYLAGRETQYF,TGTGCCAGCAGTTACCTAGCGGGACGAGAGACCCAGTACTTC
many,.,TRBV9,TRBJ2-7,CASSVTSSPNYEQYF,TGTGCCAGCAGCGTAACATCCTCCCCTAATTACGAGCAGTACTTC
.,.,TRBV6-1,TRBJ1-2,CASSEQAGTNYGYTF,TGTGCCAGCAGTGAACAAGCGGGGACTAACTATGGCTACACCTTC
.,TRBD2,TRBV9,TRBJ2-1,CASSATLAGGQGQLF,TGTGCCAGCAGCGCCACACTAGCGGGGGGCCAAGGGCAGTTATTC
.,TRBD1,TRBV11-2,TRBJ2-7,CAGSSLPGQGFEQYF,TGTGCCGGCAGCTCACTCCCGGGACAGGGGTTCGAGCAGTACTTC
few,.,TRBV3-1,TRBJ2-5,CASSPEEGETQYF,TGTGCCAGCAGCCCAGAGGAGGGAGAGACCCAGTACTTC
.,TRBD2,TRBV25-1,TRBJ2-1,CASSETSGVNNEQFF,TGTGCCAGCAGTGAAACTAGCGGGGTGAACAATGAGCAGTTCTTC
.,TRBD1,TRBV28,TRBJ2-1,CASRTGQVNNEQFF,TGTGCCAGCAGGACGGGACAGGTAAACAATGAGCAGTTCTTC
.,.,TRBV7-2,TRBJ2-3,CASSQHYYPTFRTDTQYF,TGTGCCAGCAGCCAGCACTATTACCCCACCTTCCGCACAGATACGCAGTATTTT
.,TRBD1,TRBV29-1,TRBJ1-1,CSVEDFQGDNTEAFF,TGCAGCGTTGAAGACTTCCAGGGGGATAACACTGAAGCTTTCTTT
.,.,TRBV5-1,TRBJ2-3,CASRAGASTDTQYF,TGCGCCAGCCGGGCAGGTGCTAGCACAGATACGCAGTATTTT
many,TRBD1,TRBV27,TRBJ2-7,CASSNRGPYEQYF,TGTGCCAGCAGCAACAGGGGGCCCTACGAGCAGTACTTC
many,.,TRBV11-2,TRBJ2-5,CASSLYPGQQETQYF,TGTGCCAGCAGTTTATACCCCGGACAGCAAGAGACCCAGTACTTC
.,.,TRBV7-2,TRBJ2-3,CASSPTMPQYF,TGTGCCAGCAGCCCTACAATGCCGCAGTATTTT
many,.,TRBV20-1,TRBJ2-7,CSATNPERDEQYF,TGCAGTGCGACAAATCCCGAAAGGGACGAGCAGTACTTC
.,TRBD1,TRBV20-1,TRBJ2-5,CSASETGGQETQYF,TGCAGTGCTAGCGAGACAGGGGGCCAAGAGACCCAGTACTTC
.,.,TRBV11-2,TRBJ2-1,CASSPRLAGLRLNEQFF,TGTGCCAGCAGCCCTCGGCTGGCAGGGCTTAGGCTCAATGAGCAGTTCTTC
many,.,TRBV5-1,TRBJ2-7,CASSSGSWDGTYEQYF,TGCGCCAGCAGCTCGGGCTCCTGGGACGGTACCTACGAGCAGTACTTC
.,TRBD1,TRBV5-1,TRBJ1-2,CASLGQAPAYGYTF,TGCGCCAGCCTCGGACAGGCACCAGCCTATGGCTACACCTTC
.,.,TRBV27,TRBJ2-7,CASSLSGVGGYSYEQYF,TGTGCCAGCAGTTTATCTGGCGTGGGGGGTTACTCCTACGAGCAGTACTTC
.,.,TRBV5-1,TRBJ1-3,CASSFDLRTIYF,TGCGCCAGCAGTTTTGACCTGCGGACCATATATTTT
.,.,TRBV5-1,TRBJ2-2,CASSRGPIRQNTGELFF,TGCGCCAGCAGCCGGGGCCCCATCAGGCAGAACACCGGGGAGCTGTTTTTT
.,.,TRBV6-6,TRBJ2-1,CAGSSRANEQFF,TGTGCCGGCAGTTCCAGGGCGAATGAGCAGTTCTTC
few,.,TRBV2,TRBJ2-5,CASNMRVGETQYF,TGTGCCAGCAATATGCGGGTTGGGGAGACCCAGTACTTC
many,TRBD2,TRBV7-3,TRBJ2-1,CASSPRGGGASHSYNEQFF,TGTGCCAGCAGCCCACGGGGCGGGGGGGCCTCACACTCCTACAATGAGCAGTTCTTC
once,TRBD1,TRBV6-1,TRBJ1-5,CASSATGGGGNQPQHF,TGTGCCAGCAGTGCCACAGGGGGAGGTGGCAATCAGCCCCAGCATTTT
few,TRBD1,TRBV7-2,TRBJ1-6,CASSSRQGGTPLHF,TGTGCCAGCAGCTCCAGACAGGGTGGGACGCCCCTCCACTTT
many,.,TRBV12-3/TRBV12-4,TRBJ1-1,CASSWGQTGNTEAFF,TGTGCCAGCAGTTGGGGTCAAACAGGGAACACTGAAGCTTTCTTT
.,TRBD1,TRBV20-1,TRBJ2-5,CSAVTGGWQETQYF,TGCAGTGCTGTGACAGGGGGTTGGCAAGAGACCCAGTACTTC
many,.,TRBV27,TRBJ1-5,CASSFLGQPQHF,TGTGCCAGCAGTTTTCTGGGTCAGCCCCAGCATTTT
few,TRBD2,TRBV14,TRBJ2-3,CASSQEGLAVGGTDTQYF,TGTGCCAGCAGCCAAGAGGGACTAGCGGTAGGAGGCACAGATACGCAGTATTTT
.,.,TRBV7-3,TRBJ2-5,CASSLKSGDGETQYF,TGTGCCAGCAGCTTAAAGTCCGGGGACGGAGAGACCCAGTACTTC
.,TRBD2,TRBV7-2,TRBJ2-3,CASSTRTSGGAGDAQYF,TGTGCCAGCAGCACGAGGACTAGCGGGGGGGCTGGAGATGCGCAGTATTTT
few,.,TRBV24-1,TRBJ1-5,CATAATGNNQPQHF,TGTGCCACCGCTGCTACAGGGAACAATCAGCCCCAGCATTTT
few,.,TRBV20-1,TRBJ2-5,CSAREIPRTGKGETQYF,TGCAGTGCTAGAGAGATCCCTAGGACGGGGAAGGGAGAGACCCAGTACTTC
.,.,TRBV7-9,TRBJ1-1,CASGSDSSNTEAFF,TGTGCCAGCGGGTCAGACAGTTCTAACACTGAAGCTTTCTTT
.,TRBD1,TRBV6-2/TRBV6-3,TRBJ1-5,CASSYLAGGQPQHF,TGTGCCAGCAGTTACCTGGCAGGGGGCCAGCCCCAGCATTTT
many,.,TRBV29-1,TRBJ2-5,CSVEGRAQETQYF,TGCAGCGTTGAAGGGAGGGCCCAAGAGACCCAGTACTTC
many,TRBD1,TRBV20-1,TRBJ2-5,CSARDLKQGRGRETQYF,TGCAGTGCTAGAGATTTAAAACAGGGGCGCGGACGAGAGACCCAGTACTTC
.,.,TRBV13,TRBJ2-2,CASSLAGTYTGELFF,TGTGCCAGCAGCTTAGCCGGGACATACACCGGGGAGCTGTTTTTT
many,TRBD2,TRBV7-8,TRBJ2-7,CASSLVLAGIRSYEQYF,TGTGCCAGCAGCTTAGTTTTAGCGGGGATACGTTCCTACGAGCAGTACTTC
.,.,TRBV7-2,TRBJ1-2,CASSLDGCGYTF,TGTGCCAGCAGCTTGGACGGATGTGGCTACACCTTC
few,.,TRBV29-1,TRBJ1-2,CGVDSGPYGYTF,TGCGGCGTTGACAGCGGACCGTATGGCTACACCTTC
few,.,TRBV9,TRBJ2-5,CASSGSGDQETQYF,TGTGCCAGCAGCGGGTCAGGGGACCAAGAGACCCAGTACTTC
many,.,TRBV4-1,TRBJ2-5,CASSQSIYQETQYF,TGCGCCAGCAGCCAATCGATTTACCAAGAGACCCAGTACTTC
few,.,TRBV20-1,TRBJ2-3,CSATRAPGEYF,TGCAGTGCTACCCGGGCCCCAGGGGAGTATTTT
few,.,TRBV19,TRBJ1-1,CASSMAGGAEAFF,TGTGCCAGTAGTATGGCCGGGGGAGCTGAAGCTTTCTTT
many,TRBD1,TRBV7-9,TRBJ2-5,CASSFAQGEETQYF,TGTGCCAGCAGCTTCGCACAGGGGGAAGAGACCCAGTACTTC
many,TRBD1,TRBV7-2,TRBJ1-6,CASSLTGINSPLHF,TGTGCCAGCAGCTTGACAGGGATAAATTCACCCCTCCACTTT
many,.,TRBV4-3,TRBJ1-2,CASSQDQGNYGYTF,TGCGCCAGCAGCCAAGACCAGGGGAACTATGGCTACACCTTC
.,.,TRBV5-1,TRBJ2-3,CASKEIGNTDTQYF,TGCGCCAGCAAAGAGATCGGGAACACAGATACGCAGTATTTT
many,.,TRBV18,TRBJ1-2,CASSPGVDYGYTF,TGTGCCAGCTCACCGGGCGTGGATTATGGCTACACCTTC
.,TRBD1,TRBV12-5,TRBJ2-1,CASGLASGTGNNEQFF,TGCGCTAGTGGTTTGGCAAGCGGGACAGGGAACAATGAGCAGTTCTTC